These T cell receptor beta chains were read from a single sample in a study of CD8+CD57+ T cells in acquired aplastic anemia. TCRdb fed the reads into MiXCR, producing one record per CDR3 protein. The sample yields roughly 240,000 distinct CDR3 sequences, around 45% seen once. Sequenced material: sorted CD4+, CD8+, or CD8+CD57+ T cells (not recorded which) from PBMCs. The receptor set was obtained from a human donor with aplastic anemia. CDR3s include the opening cysteine and the closing phenylalanine or tryptophan.

TRBJ2-7 | TRBV20-1 | CSAKIRGIIYEQYF
TRBJ1-1 | TRBV29-1 | CSVRGRLNTEAFF
TRBJ2-1 | TRBV7-7 | CASSLQGTSSYNEQFF
TRBJ1-1 | TRBV2 | CASSEGVGDTEAFF
TRBJ1-6 | TRBV11-3 | CASSLGADSPLHF
TRBJ2-7 | TRBV7-6 | CASSILVSRGVDEQYF
TRBJ1-1 | TRBV19 | CASSISMGTHTEAFF
TRBJ1-4 | TRBV12-3/TRBV12-4 | CASSFETHRGGKLFF
TRBJ1-1 | TRBV7-9 | CASSLGAADSPLHFGNTEAFF
TRBJ1-1 | TRBV28 | CASTVRGDTEAFF
TRBJ2-5 | TRBV10-3 | CAISGTGEETQYF
TRBJ2-7 | TRBV11-3 | CASSRYAGDEQYF
TRBJ1-2 | TRBV7-9 | CAGSPDGYGYTF
TRBJ1-2 | TRBV24-1 | CATSDPTSRGYTF
TRBJ2-7 | TRBV6-5 | CASSKTSYEQYF
TRBJ2-5 | TRBV4-1 | CASSQMGQGLKQETQYF
TRBJ2-7 | TRBV12-3/TRBV12-4 | CASWGCFYYEQYF
TRBJ2-5 | TRBV25-1 | CASSEGGVGRTQYF
TRBJ1-1 | TRBV7-9 | CASSSVNAGKGSEAFF
TRBJ2-5 | TRBV5-6 | CASTSAGRGTQYF
TRBJ1-5 | TRBV6-2/TRBV6-3 | CASTGRDGRNRNQHF
TRBJ2-3 | TRBV24-1 | CATSDPLAGDATQYF
TRBJ1-5 | TRBV28 | CASSSYRDIDNQPQHF
TRBJ2-5 | TRBV25-1 | CASSPWNLLQEAQYF
TRBJ2-2 | TRBV5-1 | CASSLTGSRGLAGSNTGELFF
TRBJ1-2 | TRBV24-1 | CATSDLTGMSGYTF
TRBJ2-1 | TRBV9 | CASSPGGAGGTNEQFF
TRBJ1-1 | TRBV25-1 | CASSRGLWGNTEAFF
TRBJ2-3 | TRBV11-3 | CASSLGAGSPDTQYF
TRBJ1-6 | TRBV5-6 | CASSLVQGVFENSPLHF
TRBJ2-1 | TRBV5-6 | CASSWDKYNEQFF
TRBJ1-1 | TRBV27 | CASSFALNTEAFF
TRBJ2-3 | TRBV7-8 | CASSPFLTDTQYF
TRBJ2-3 | TRBV14 | CASSHLEGGVTDTQYF
TRBJ1-4 | TRBV7-9 | CASSSSNRTNERLFF
TRBJ2-7 | TRBV27 | CASSTVGDRVGEQYF
TRBJ2-7 | TRBV6-2/TRBV6-3 | CASSTVGGGDEQYF
TRBJ2-3 | TRBV20-1 | CSANGLGVDTQYF
TRBJ1-6 | TRBV9 | CASGGGMLNNSPLHF
TRBJ1-1 | TRBV29-1 | CSVDSDLMNTEAFF
TRBJ2-3 | TRBV9 | CASSSFTDTQYF
TRBJ2-1 | TRBV25-1 | CASSDLAGGRNEQFF
TRBJ2-1 | TRBV7-9 | CASSLPRGWERDNEQFF
TRBJ1-5 | TRBV9 | CASSVGLTNQPQHF
TRBJ2-3 | TRBV25-1 | CASSERRGGREADTQYF
TRBJ2-1 | TRBV7-8 | CASTTAGGILEQFF
TRBJ2-7 | TRBV7-9 | CASSRYVTGGAYEQYF
TRBJ2-5 | TRBV4-3 | CASSQGAGGPVETQYF
TRBJ2-7 | TRBV15 | CATSREDRDRPLEQYF
TRBJ2-7 | TRBV14 | CASSQKVGYHEQYF
TRBJ1-2 | TRBV20-1 | CSAPDTPNYGYTF
TRBJ2-7 | TRBV7-8 | CASSLAQSYEQYF
TRBJ1-4 | TRBV6-6 | CASSLNKQNEKLFF